The source of this TCR beta chain is a study of T cell clones after liver transplantation. Background on the study: Samples came pre-transplant, pre-randomization before withdrawal, and post-randomization after withdrawal ended.

The CDR3 contains 15 residues. The V gene end was trimmed by 6 bases and the J gene end by 6 bases; junction bases not matched to a gene: 7. Germline V CDR1 and CDR2: MDHEN, SYDVKM. This clone has only one observation. Its target is unknown. Study-wide points: Compared with third party-reactive sequences, donor-reactive ones declined more, independent of withdrawal success.

Sequenced by immunoSEQ multiplex PCR; TCRdb stores in-frame clones only, minus some. The data contain around 100,000 clones, 80% to 90% of them singletons. The J gene is TRBJ2-1, the V gene TRBV28; the match to TRBD2 covers 11 bases. The sequence was collected from a human patient who received a liver transplant. Some T cells may arise from the graft donor. Material: CD4+ T cells from blood, obtained approximately 45 months after liver transplant. The CDR3 protein is CASSPTSGRTNEQFF. The DNA for the CDR3 is TGTGCCAGCAGCCCAACTAGCGGGAGAACCAATGAGCAGTTCTTC.